The 9 T cell receptor beta chains presented below share a single source sample, sequenced in a study of T cell responses to AZD1222 COVID-19 vaccine. The repertoire was sequenced with immunoSEQ multiplex PCR; TCRdb's copy has only in-frame clones and lacks some. Found here are around 110,000 clones, roughly 80% of them singletons; the top ten hold roughly 9%. This specimen was peripheral blood, taken on day 0 of AZD1222 vaccination. The receptors derive from an adult in good health.

The rearrangement links TRBV6-5 to TRBJ1-4; D gene ambiguous. V lost 6 bases and J lost 5, with 13 bases in between. CDR3 size: 14 residues. The V gene's germline CDR1 is MNHEY and CDR2 SVGAGI. The CDR3, as DNA: TGTGCCAGCAGACTTACACGGCCGAATGAAAAACTGTTTTTT. The encoded protein is CASRLTRPNEKLFF.

The chain carries TRBV27 and TRBJ2-5; 7 bases match TRBD1. Per the germline V gene, CDR1 is MNHEY and CDR2 is SMNVEV (reference sequence). This CDR3 has 17 residues. V lost 2 bases and J lost 1; bases outside the gene matches: 10. DNA of the CDR3: TGTGCCAGCAGTTTAATCGACGGGCCAGGGGGCCAAGAGACCCAGTACTTC. Protein sequence: CASSLIDGPGGQETQYF.

This sequence joins TRBV6-5 and TRBJ1-2; D not resolved. This CDR3 spans 13 amino acids. V was cut by 0 bases and J by 4 bases, with 6 bases left in between. The germline V gene encodes CDR1 MNHEY and CDR2 SVGAGI. The CDR3 nucleotides are TGTGCCAGCAGTTACTCGAGGGTCTATGGCTACACCTTC. This translates into CASSYSRVYGYTF.

The V call is TRBV19, the J call TRBJ1-3, with 9 bases lining up with TRBD1. CDR3 length: 17 residues. CDR1 LNHDA and CDR2 SQIVND come from the germline V gene (reference sequence). The ends lost 5 bases at V and 0 bases at J; junction bases unmatched: 8. DNA for the CDR3: TGTGCCAGTAGTTACAGGGGGCTCCCCCTCTCTGGAAACACCATATATTTT. Translation: CASSYRGLPLSGNTIYF. The variable domain in full, completed from reference TRBV19 and TRBJ1-3, reads DGGITQSPKYLFRKEGQNVTLSCEQNLNHDAMYWYRQDPGQGLRLIYYSQIVNDFQKGDIAEGYSVSREKKESFPLTVTSAQKNPTAFYLCASSYRGLPLSGNTIYFGEGSWLTVV.

The CDR3 bases are TGTGCCAGCAGCTTAGTTCGGGGGCAAGATGTTGGCTACACCTTC. It is translated as CASSLVRGQDVGYTF. V gene TRBV7-8 combines with J gene TRBJ1-2; TRBD1 might be the D (6 bases). The length of the CDR3 is 15 residues. Germline CDR1 and CDR2: SGHVS and FQNEAQ. The V and J ends lost 1 base and 7 bases respectively, with 16 bases between them.

This chain connects TRBV4-2 to TRBJ1-2; tentative D call: TRBD1 (6 bases). There are 14 residues in the CDR3. V dropped 0 bases and J dropped 4 bases, with 9 bases sitting between them. CDR1 and CDR2 (germline): LGHNA, YNFKEQ. CDR3 nucleotide sequence: TGTGCCAGCAGCCAAGACGGGGGCAGCTATGGCTACACCTTC. The encoded protein is CASSQDGGSYGYTF.

CDR3 sequence: CASRPVSGMNYEQYF. The CDR3 nucleotides are TGTGCCAGCAGGCCCGTCTCAGGGATGAACTACGAGCAGTACTTC. The chain has TRBV27 and TRBJ2-7, with TRBD1 as a possible D gene (5 bases). Trimming removed 6 bases from V and 3 bases from J, with 18 bases in between. The CDR3 is 15 amino acids. The germline gives CDR1 MNHEY, CDR2 SMNVEV (reference sequence).

This chain joins TRBV12-3 or TRBV12-4 and TRBJ2-7, with D uncertain. The CDR3 totals 13 residues. Trimming removed 3 bases at V and 7 bases at J, with 13 bases between. The DNA for the CDR3 is TGTGCCAGCAGTTTCTCTGAGTCCGGGGAGCAGTACTTC. Translating gives CASSFSESGEQYF.

V gene TRBV9 combines with J gene TRBJ2-5; TRBD2 matches at 7 bases. The CDR3 is 19 residues long. The V and J ends lost 0 bases and 1 base, in that order; junction bases with no gene match: 15. Germline V gene sequence: CDR1 SGDLS, CDR2 YYNGEE. Written as DNA, the CDR3 is TGTGCCAGCAGCGTAGGGGCGGCTAGCGGCGGTGGGGCCCAAGAGACCCAGTACTTC. Its protein is CASSVGAASGGGAQETQYF.